This T cell receptor (beta chain) was recovered during a study of cytomegalovirus exposure and HLA in healthy donors. Among the roughly 120 subjects of the validation cohort, separate from the roughly 670-subject first cohort, were the donors. The protocol was immunoSEQ multiplex PCR, while the TCRdb copy is restricted to in-frame clones and leaves out a portion. The table shows about 300,000 clones, with approximately 88% occurring only once. Germline CDR1 and CDR2: MNHEY and SVGAGI. The length of the CDR3 is 12 residues. V was clipped by 6 bases and J by 15 bases, with 18 bases between them. The sample taken for sequencing was PBMCs. This receptor was identified in a young woman in good health and CMV-seronegative. This chain connects TRBV6-5 to TRBJ1-5, with D unresolved. The CDR3 nucleotides are TGTGCCAGCAGATCCCGGGTTGTCCCATGGCATTTT. This translates into CASRSRVVPWHF.